Listed below are T cell receptor beta chains from one sample, sequenced in a study of blood T cell repertoires in COVID-19. Method: immunoSEQ multiplex PCR; TCRdb's copy keeps in-frame clones and lacks some. The repertoire includes 100,000 to 150,000 clones, about 88% of them detected once, and around 2.3% sits in the top ten. Sequencing used PBMCs or T cells enriched from blood (not recorded which). The receptors derive from a woman aged 45-65 years who had recovered from COVID-19. Both conserved end residues are part of each CDR3. A D gene is named only where the DNA matches it firmly. Rows give clone size only sometimes, using once, few, many, or a class for an expanded clone.

D gene: TRBD1; clone size: .; J gene: TRBJ2-2; V gene: TRBV5-5; CDR3 protein: CASSFGRGLTGELFF; CDR3 DNA: TGTGCCAGCAGCTTTGGCAGGGGGCTTACCGGGGAGCTGTTTTTT
D gene: .; clone size: .; J gene: TRBJ2-7; V gene: TRBV19; CDR3 protein: CASSISSESYEQYF; CDR3 DNA: TGTGCCAGTAGTATCTCGAGCGAGTCCTACGAGCAGTACTTC
D gene: .; clone size: .; J gene: TRBJ1-1; V gene: TRBV6-2/TRBV6-3; CDR3 protein: CASSRGFNTEAFF; CDR3 DNA: TGTGCCAGCAGCCGCGGATTTAACACTGAAGCTTTCTTT
D gene: TRBD1; clone size: .; J gene: TRBJ1-2; V gene: TRBV24-1; CDR3 protein: CATSDGQGLGGYTF; CDR3 DNA: TGTGCCACCAGTGATGGACAGGGGCTGGGCGGCTACACCTTC
D gene: TRBD1; clone size: .; J gene: TRBJ2-2; V gene: TRBV9; CDR3 protein: CASSVGQGGTGELFF; CDR3 DNA: TGTGCCAGCAGCGTGGGACAGGGGGGGACCGGGGAGCTGTTTTTT
D gene: .; clone size: .; J gene: TRBJ2-7; V gene: TRBV27; CDR3 protein: CASSQRQAHEQYF; CDR3 DNA: TGTGCCAGCAGTCAAAGACAGGCCCACGAGCAGTACTTC
D gene: TRBD2; clone size: .; J gene: TRBJ2-3; V gene: TRBV24-1; CDR3 protein: CATSGPTSGGVPSTDTQYF; CDR3 DNA: TGTGCCACCAGTGGTCCCACTAGCGGGGGAGTCCCTAGCACAGATACGCAGTATTTT
D gene: .; clone size: once; J gene: TRBJ1-3; V gene: TRBV11-3; CDR3 protein: CASSFKRTDSGNTIYF; CDR3 DNA: TGTGCCAGCAGCTTTAAGCGGACAGACTCTGGAAACACCATATATTTT
D gene: .; clone size: .; J gene: TRBJ2-1; V gene: TRBV10-1; CDR3 protein: CASSESSGLSSYNEQFF; CDR3 DNA: TGCGCCAGCAGTGAAAGTTCGGGGTTGAGCTCCTACAATGAGCAGTTCTTC
D gene: TRBD2; clone size: few; J gene: TRBJ2-3; V gene: TRBV3-1/TRBV3-2; CDR3 protein: CASRVSGVRTQYF; CDR3 DNA: TGTGCCAGCAGAGTTAGCGGGGTTCGTACGCAGTATTTT
D gene: .; clone size: few; J gene: TRBJ1-3; V gene: TRBV2; CDR3 protein: CASSDWANTIYF; CDR3 DNA: TGTGCCAGCAGTGATTGGGCTAACACCATATATTTT
D gene: TRBD2; clone size: .; J gene: TRBJ2-3; V gene: TRBV27; CDR3 protein: CATAPTSGYTDTQYF; CDR3 DNA: TGTGCCACCGCCCCCACTAGCGGGTACACAGATACGCAGTATTTT
D gene: TRBD2; clone size: .; J gene: TRBJ2-7; V gene: TRBV18; CDR3 protein: CASSPSSGATYEQYF; CDR3 DNA: TGTGCCAGCTCACCATCTAGCGGCGCTACCTACGAGCAGTACTTC
D gene: TRBD2; clone size: .; J gene: TRBJ2-1; V gene: TRBV7-2; CDR3 protein: CASSLLGGGYNEQFF; CDR3 DNA: TGTGCCAGCAGCTTATTGGGCGGGGGTTACAATGAGCAGTTCTTC
D gene: TRBD1; clone size: .; J gene: TRBJ1-5; V gene: TRBV19; CDR3 protein: CASSTPSGTVWIQPQHF; CDR3 DNA: TGTGCCAGTAGTACGCCCTCGGGGACAGTTTGGATTCAGCCCCAGCATTTT
D gene: TRBD1; clone size: .; J gene: TRBJ1-5; V gene: TRBV2; CDR3 protein: CASSGQGANQPQHF; CDR3 DNA: TGTGCCAGCAGCGGACAGGGGGCTAATCAGCCCCAGCATTTT
D gene: .; clone size: once; J gene: TRBJ1-4; V gene: TRBV21-1; CDR3 protein: CASSPRGGPGTLDGSTNEKLFF; CDR3 DNA: TGTGCCAGCAGCCCCCGGGGGGGCCCCGGGACACTTGATGGGTCGACTAATGAAAAACTGTTTTTT
D gene: .; clone size: once; J gene: TRBJ2-5; V gene: TRBV6-5; CDR3 protein: CASSYTRGTQETQYF; CDR3 DNA: TGTGCCAGCAGTTACACTCGGGGGACCCAAGAGACCCAGTACTTC
D gene: .; clone size: .; J gene: TRBJ1-2; V gene: TRBV3-1/TRBV3-2; CDR3 protein: CASSQEGAANYGYTF; CDR3 DNA: TGTGCCAGCAGCCAAGAGGGGGCAGCTAACTATGGCTACACCTTC
D gene: .; clone size: few; J gene: TRBJ2-2; V gene: TRBV15; CDR3 protein: CATSRDYLPAGELFF; CDR3 DNA: TGTGCCACCAGCAGAGATTACCTCCCAGCCGGGGAGCTGTTTTTT
D gene: .; clone size: .; J gene: TRBJ2-7; V gene: TRBV6-5; CDR3 protein: CASSYSNEQYF; CDR3 DNA: TGTGCCAGCAGTTACAGCAACGAGCAGTACTTC
D gene: .; clone size: .; J gene: TRBJ1-5; V gene: TRBV27; CDR3 protein: CASSRDYSNQPQHF; CDR3 DNA: TGTGCCAGCAGCCGGGACTATAGCAATCAGCCCCAGCATTTT
D gene: TRBD1; clone size: .; J gene: TRBJ1-1; V gene: TRBV5-6; CDR3 protein: CASSMDRGYSRGAFF; CDR3 DNA: TGTGCCAGCAGCATGGACAGGGGGTATTCTCGGGGAGCTTTCTTT
D gene: TRBD1; clone size: .; J gene: TRBJ1-4; V gene: TRBV4-3; CDR3 protein: CASSQDIETGVRLNEKLFF; CDR3 DNA: TGCGCCAGCAGCCAAGATATCGAGACAGGGGTCCGCCTTAATGAAAAACTGTTTTTT
D gene: .; clone size: .; J gene: TRBJ2-7; V gene: TRBV9; CDR3 protein: CASSVGPESSYEQYF; CDR3 DNA: TGTGCCAGCAGCGTAGGTCCGGAGAGCTCCTACGAGCAGTACTTC
D gene: .; clone size: .; J gene: TRBJ2-1; V gene: TRBV29-1; CDR3 protein: CSVVQARPNEQFF; CDR3 DNA: TGCAGCGTTGTACAGGCTAGACCTAATGAGCAGTTCTTC
D gene: TRBD1; clone size: .; J gene: TRBJ1-5; V gene: TRBV19; CDR3 protein: CASSGTGTGGQPQHF; CDR3 DNA: TGTGCCAGTAGTGGAACCGGGACAGGGGGTCAGCCCCAGCATTTT
D gene: .; clone size: once; J gene: TRBJ2-7; V gene: TRBV4-3; CDR3 protein: CASSQGLGPGEQYF; CDR3 DNA: TGCGCCAGCAGCCAAGGATTGGGGCCAGGCGAGCAGTACTTC
D gene: TRBD2; clone size: .; J gene: TRBJ2-5; V gene: TRBV9; CDR3 protein: CASSPRTSGSSQYF; CDR3 DNA: TGTGCCAGCAGCCCGCGGACTAGCGGATCCTCCCAGTACTTC
D gene: .; clone size: .; J gene: TRBJ1-1; V gene: TRBV2; CDR3 protein: CASSDMTGYDTEAFF; CDR3 DNA: TGTGCCAGCAGTGACATGACAGGCTACGACACTGAAGCTTTCTTT
D gene: TRBD1; clone size: .; J gene: TRBJ2-5; V gene: TRBV24-1; CDR3 protein: CATSDRRQGNQETQYF; CDR3 DNA: TGTGCCACCAGTGACAGGCGACAGGGGAACCAAGAGACCCAGTACTTC
D gene: .; clone size: .; J gene: TRBJ1-5; V gene: TRBV10-3; CDR3 protein: CAISGLRGEQPQHF; CDR3 DNA: TGTGCCATCAGTGGCCTCAGGGGAGAACAGCCCCAGCATTTT
D gene: TRBD1; clone size: .; J gene: TRBJ1-1; V gene: TRBV2; CDR3 protein: CASRRTGMNTEAFF; CDR3 DNA: TGTGCCAGCAGACGGACAGGAATGAACACTGAAGCTTTCTTT
D gene: TRBD1; clone size: .; J gene: TRBJ2-7; V gene: TRBV19; CDR3 protein: CASSIEQGAFYEQYF; CDR3 DNA: TGTGCCAGTAGTATAGAACAGGGGGCTTTTTACGAGCAGTACTTC
D gene: .; clone size: .; J gene: TRBJ1-5; V gene: TRBV6-1; CDR3 protein: CASSERQRPSNQPQHF; CDR3 DNA: TGTGCCAGCAGCGAAAGACAACGACCGAGCAATCAGCCCCAGCATTTT
D gene: .; clone size: .; J gene: TRBJ2-2; V gene: TRBV9; CDR3 protein: CASSVREANTGELFF; CDR3 DNA: TGTGCCAGCAGCGTAAGGGAGGCGAACACCGGGGAGCTGTTTTTT
D gene: .; clone size: few; J gene: TRBJ1-3; V gene: TRBV5-8; CDR3 protein: CASSAGQRTLGNTIYF; CDR3 DNA: TGTGCCAGCAGCGCCGGACAGCGGACATTGGGAAACACCATATATTTT
D gene: TRBD2; clone size: once; J gene: TRBJ2-3; V gene: TRBV2; CDR3 protein: CASSRLAGGGDTQYF; CDR3 DNA: TGTGCCAGCTCCCGACTAGCGGGGGGTGGAGATACGCAGTATTTT
D gene: TRBD2; clone size: once; J gene: TRBJ2-2; V gene: TRBV11-2; CDR3 protein: CASSLVRGGARELFF; CDR3 DNA: TGTGCCAGCAGCTTAGTACGCGGGGGGGCGCGGGAGCTGTTTTTT
D gene: TRBD2; clone size: .; J gene: TRBJ2-5; V gene: TRBV9; CDR3 protein: CASSVLGTSGEDQYF; CDR3 DNA: TGTGCCAGCAGCGTACTCGGGACTAGCGGGGAAGACCAGTACTTC
D gene: .; clone size: .; J gene: TRBJ2-1; V gene: TRBV15; CDR3 protein: CATSYFYNEQFF; CDR3 DNA: TGTGCCACCAGCTATTTTTACAATGAGCAGTTCTTC
D gene: TRBD1; clone size: .; J gene: TRBJ1-2; V gene: TRBV7-2; CDR3 protein: CASSSSDRVNGYTF; CDR3 DNA: TGTGCCAGCAGCTCGTCGGACAGGGTAAATGGCTACACCTTC
D gene: .; clone size: .; J gene: TRBJ2-7; V gene: TRBV2; CDR3 protein: CASRQGQASYEQYF; CDR3 DNA: TGTGCCAGCAGACAGGGTCAAGCCTCCTACGAGCAGTACTTC
D gene: TRBD2; clone size: .; J gene: TRBJ2-3; V gene: TRBV19; CDR3 protein: CASSMGLASDTQYF; CDR3 DNA: TGTGCCAGTAGTATGGGACTAGCGTCAGATACGCAGTATTTT
D gene: .; clone size: .; J gene: TRBJ1-2; V gene: TRBV6-5; CDR3 protein: CASSFLQGGSYGYTF; CDR3 DNA: TGTGCCAGCAGTTTCCTACAGGGAGGGAGCTATGGCTACACCTTC
D gene: .; clone size: few; J gene: TRBJ1-1; V gene: TRBV3-1/TRBV3-2; CDR3 protein: CASSQGGTEAFF; CDR3 DNA: TGTGCCAGCTCACAGGGTGGGACTGAAGCTTTCTTT
D gene: TRBD1; clone size: .; J gene: TRBJ1-4; V gene: TRBV7-9; CDR3 protein: CASSLGDRGQSEKLFF; CDR3 DNA: TGTGCCAGCAGCTTAGGGGACAGGGGGCAATCGGAAAAACTGTTTTTT
D gene: TRBD1; clone size: .; J gene: TRBJ1-5; V gene: TRBV19; CDR3 protein: CASNGQGIEIRNQPQHF; CDR3 DNA: TGTGCCAGTAATGGACAGGGAATAGAAATTCGGAATCAGCCCCAGCATTTT
D gene: TRBD2; clone size: .; J gene: TRBJ2-5; V gene: TRBV11-2; CDR3 protein: CASSLDAGGPSETQYF; CDR3 DNA: TGTGCCAGCAGCTTAGATGCGGGGGGGCCATCAGAGACCCAGTACTTC
D gene: .; clone size: .; J gene: TRBJ1-6; V gene: TRBV18; CDR3 protein: CASSPQGPNSPLHF; CDR3 DNA: TGTGCCAGCTCACCACAGGGGCCAAATTCACCCCTCCACTTT
D gene: TRBD1; clone size: .; J gene: TRBJ1-2; V gene: TRBV7-6; CDR3 protein: CASSSRQGSNYGYTF; CDR3 DNA: TGTGCCAGCAGCTCCAGACAGGGGAGCAACTATGGCTACACCTTC
D gene: .; clone size: .; J gene: TRBJ1-2; V gene: TRBV19; CDR3 protein: CASSVAYSNYGYTF; CDR3 DNA: TGTGCCAGTAGTGTAGCCTATTCTAACTATGGCTACACCTTC
D gene: .; clone size: .; J gene: TRBJ2-1; V gene: TRBV3-1/TRBV3-2; CDR3 protein: CASSQGIRDRNEQFF; CDR3 DNA: TGTGCCAGCAGCCAGGGTATTCGGGATCGCAATGAGCAGTTCTTC
D gene: TRBD1; clone size: .; J gene: TRBJ2-7; V gene: TRBV4-3; CDR3 protein: CASSQDRTGGYEQYF; CDR3 DNA: TGCGCCAGCAGCCAAGATAGGACAGGGGGTTACGAGCAGTACTTC
D gene: TRBD2; clone size: .; J gene: TRBJ2-3; V gene: TRBV10-1; CDR3 protein: CASSTGTSGATDTQYF; CDR3 DNA: TGCGCCAGCAGTACCGGGACTAGCGGAGCCACAGATACGCAGTATTTT